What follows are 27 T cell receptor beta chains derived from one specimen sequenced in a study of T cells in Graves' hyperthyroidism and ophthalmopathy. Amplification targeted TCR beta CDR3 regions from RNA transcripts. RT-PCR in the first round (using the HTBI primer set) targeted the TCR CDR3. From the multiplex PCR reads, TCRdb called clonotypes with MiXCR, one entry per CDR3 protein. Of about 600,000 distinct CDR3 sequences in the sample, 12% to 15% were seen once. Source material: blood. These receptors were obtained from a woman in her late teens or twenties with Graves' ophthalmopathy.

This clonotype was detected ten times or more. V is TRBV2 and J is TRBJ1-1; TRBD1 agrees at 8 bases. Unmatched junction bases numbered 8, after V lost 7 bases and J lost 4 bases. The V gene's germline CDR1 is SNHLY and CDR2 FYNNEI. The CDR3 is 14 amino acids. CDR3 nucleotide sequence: TGTGCCAGCAACGAGCAGGGGGCTTTCACTGAAGCTTTCTTT. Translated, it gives CASNEQGAFTEAFF.

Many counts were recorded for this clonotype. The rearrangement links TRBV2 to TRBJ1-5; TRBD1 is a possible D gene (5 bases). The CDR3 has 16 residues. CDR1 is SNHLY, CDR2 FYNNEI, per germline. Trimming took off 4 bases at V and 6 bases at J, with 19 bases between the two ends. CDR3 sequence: CASSARGRRGRQPQHF. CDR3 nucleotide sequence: TGTGCCAGCAGTGCGAGGGGTCGCCGCGGTCGTCAGCCCCAGCATTTT.

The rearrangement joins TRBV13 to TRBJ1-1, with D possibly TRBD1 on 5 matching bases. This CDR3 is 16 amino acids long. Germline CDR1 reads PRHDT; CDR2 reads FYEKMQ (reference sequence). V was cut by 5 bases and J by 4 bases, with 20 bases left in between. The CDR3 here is CASSLPTGAGGTEAFF. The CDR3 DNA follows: TGTGCCAGCAGCCTACCAACAGGCGCGGGTGGCACTGAAGCTTTCTTT.

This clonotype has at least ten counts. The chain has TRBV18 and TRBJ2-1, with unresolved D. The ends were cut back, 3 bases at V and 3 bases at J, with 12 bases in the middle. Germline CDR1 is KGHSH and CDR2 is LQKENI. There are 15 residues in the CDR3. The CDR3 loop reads CASSPRADLYNEQFF. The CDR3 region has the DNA TGTGCCAGCTCACCCCGAGCAGACCTCTACAATGAGCAGTTCTTC.

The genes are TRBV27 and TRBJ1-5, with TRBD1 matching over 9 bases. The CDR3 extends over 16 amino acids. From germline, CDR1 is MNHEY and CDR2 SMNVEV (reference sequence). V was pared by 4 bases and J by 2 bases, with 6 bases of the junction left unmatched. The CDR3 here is CASSYKQGARNQPQHF. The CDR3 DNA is TGTGCCAGCAGTTATAAACAGGGGGCGCGCAATCAGCCCCAGCATTTT.

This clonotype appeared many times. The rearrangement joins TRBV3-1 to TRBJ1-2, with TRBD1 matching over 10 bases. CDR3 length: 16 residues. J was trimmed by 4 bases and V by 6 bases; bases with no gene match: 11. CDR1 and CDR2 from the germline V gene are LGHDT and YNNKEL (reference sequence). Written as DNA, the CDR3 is TGTGCCAGCAGGAGGGACAGGGGACCCAGTCGCTATGGCTACACCTTC. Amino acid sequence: CASRRDRGPSRYGYTF.

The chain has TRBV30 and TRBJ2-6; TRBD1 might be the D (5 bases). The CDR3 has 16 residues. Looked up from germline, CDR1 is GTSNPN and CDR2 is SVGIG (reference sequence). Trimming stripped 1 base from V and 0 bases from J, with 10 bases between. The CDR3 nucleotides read TGTGCCTGGAGTGAAACAGGCCACTCTGGGGCCAACGTCCTGACTTTC. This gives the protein CAWSETGHSGANVLTF.

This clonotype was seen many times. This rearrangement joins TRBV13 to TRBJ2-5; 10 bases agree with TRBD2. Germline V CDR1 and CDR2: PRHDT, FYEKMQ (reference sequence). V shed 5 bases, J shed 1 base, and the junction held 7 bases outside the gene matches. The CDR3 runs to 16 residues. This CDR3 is CASSLLAGASQETQYF. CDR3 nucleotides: TGTGCCAGCAGCCTCCTAGCGGGAGCCAGCCAAGAGACCCAGTACTTC.

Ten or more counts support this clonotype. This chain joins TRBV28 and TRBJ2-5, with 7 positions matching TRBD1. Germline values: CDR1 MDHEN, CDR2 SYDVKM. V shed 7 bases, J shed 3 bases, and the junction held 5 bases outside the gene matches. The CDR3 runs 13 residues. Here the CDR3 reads CASKTGYKETQYF. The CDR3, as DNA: TGTGCCAGCAAGACAGGGTACAAAGAGACCCAGTACTTC. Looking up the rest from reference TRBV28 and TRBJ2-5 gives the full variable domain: DVKVTQSSRYLVKRTGEKVFLECVQDMDHENMFWYRQDPGLGLRLIYFSYDVKMKEKGDIPEGYSVSREKKERFSLILESASTNQTSMYLCASKTGYKETQYFGPGTRLLVL.

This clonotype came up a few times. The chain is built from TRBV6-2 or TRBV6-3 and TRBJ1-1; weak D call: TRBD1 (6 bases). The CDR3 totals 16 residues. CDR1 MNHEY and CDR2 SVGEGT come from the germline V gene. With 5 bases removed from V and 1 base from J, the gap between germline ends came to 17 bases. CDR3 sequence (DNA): TGTGCCAGCAGTCCGGACAGACGGATTAGGAACACTGAAGCTTTCTTT. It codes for CASSPDRRIRNTEAFF.

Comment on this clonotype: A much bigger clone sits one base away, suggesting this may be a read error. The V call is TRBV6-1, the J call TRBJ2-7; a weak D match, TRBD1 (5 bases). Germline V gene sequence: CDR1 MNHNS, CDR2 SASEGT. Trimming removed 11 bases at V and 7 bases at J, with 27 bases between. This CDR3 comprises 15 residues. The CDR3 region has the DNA TGTGCCGGCTTAGATGACAGATCCCTTTGGCGAGAGCAGTACTTC. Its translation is CAGLDDRSLWREQYF.

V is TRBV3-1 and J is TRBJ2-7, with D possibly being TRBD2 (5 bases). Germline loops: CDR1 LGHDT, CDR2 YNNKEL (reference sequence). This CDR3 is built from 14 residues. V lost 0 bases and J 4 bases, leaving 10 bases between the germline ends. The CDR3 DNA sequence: TGTGCCAGCAGCCAAGAAATCAGGACTTACGAGCAGTACTTC. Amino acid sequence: CASSQEIRTYEQYF.

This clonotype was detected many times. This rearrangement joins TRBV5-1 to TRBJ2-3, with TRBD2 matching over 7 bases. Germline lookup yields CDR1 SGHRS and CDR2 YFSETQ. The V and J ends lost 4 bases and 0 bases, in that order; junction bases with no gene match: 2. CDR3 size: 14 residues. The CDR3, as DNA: TGCGCCAGCAGCGGCGGGGGAAGCACAGATACGCAGTATTTT. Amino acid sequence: CASSGGGSTDTQYF.

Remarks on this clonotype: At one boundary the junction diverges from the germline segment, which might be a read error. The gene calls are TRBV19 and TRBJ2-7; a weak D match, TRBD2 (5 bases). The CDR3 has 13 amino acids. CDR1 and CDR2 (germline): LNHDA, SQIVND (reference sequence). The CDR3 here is CAGRAGSSYEQYF. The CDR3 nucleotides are TGTGCCGGTAGGGCGGGTAGCTCCTACGAGCAGTACTTC.

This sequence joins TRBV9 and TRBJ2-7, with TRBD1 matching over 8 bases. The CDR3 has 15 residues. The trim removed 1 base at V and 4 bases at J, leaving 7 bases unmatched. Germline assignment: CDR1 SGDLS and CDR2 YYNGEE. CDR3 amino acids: CASSVRQGAIYEQYF. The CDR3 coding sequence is TGTGCCAGCAGCGTAAGGCAGGGGGCGATTTACGAGCAGTACTTC.

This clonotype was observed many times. The CDR3: CASSWSVIGIRETQYF. For the CDR3, the DNA is TGTGCCAGCAGCTGGAGTGTGATCGGAATACGAGAGACCCAGTACTTC. The chain is built from TRBV11-2 and TRBJ2-5; no reliable D call. V lost 4 bases and J lost 4, with 19 bases in between. Per the germline V gene, CDR1 is SGHAT and CDR2 is FQNNGV. This CDR3 is built from 16 residues.

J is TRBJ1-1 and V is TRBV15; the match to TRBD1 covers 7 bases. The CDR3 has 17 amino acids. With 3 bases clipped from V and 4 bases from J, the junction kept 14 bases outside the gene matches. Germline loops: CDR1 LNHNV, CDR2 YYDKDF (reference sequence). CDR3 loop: CATSSLLPGRGGTEAFF. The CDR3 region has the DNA TGTGCCACCAGCAGTTTACTCCCCGGCAGGGGGGGCACTGAAGCTTTCTTT.

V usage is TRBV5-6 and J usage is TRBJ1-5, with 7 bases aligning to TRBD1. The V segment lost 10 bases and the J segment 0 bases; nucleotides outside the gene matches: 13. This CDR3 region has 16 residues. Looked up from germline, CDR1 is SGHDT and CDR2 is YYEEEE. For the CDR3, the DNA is TGTGCCCTCTCCGACAGGGCACTCGATAGCAATCAGCCCCAGCATTTT. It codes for CALSDRALDSNQPQHF.

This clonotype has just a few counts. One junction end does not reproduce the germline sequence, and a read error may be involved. The CDR3, as DNA: TGTGCCAGCAATTTATCCCCCATGGAGCAGTTCTTC. Translating gives CASNLSPMEQFF. This chain joins TRBV28 and TRBJ2-1; the D is unclear. Germline CDR1 reads MDHEN; CDR2 reads SYDVKM. The CDR3 length is 12 residues.

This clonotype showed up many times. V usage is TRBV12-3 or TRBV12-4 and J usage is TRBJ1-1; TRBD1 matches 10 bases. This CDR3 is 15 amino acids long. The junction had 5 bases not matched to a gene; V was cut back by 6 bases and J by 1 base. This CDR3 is CASSRQGAQNTEAFF. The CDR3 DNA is TGTGCCAGCAGCCGACAGGGGGCACAGAACACTGAAGCTTTCTTT.

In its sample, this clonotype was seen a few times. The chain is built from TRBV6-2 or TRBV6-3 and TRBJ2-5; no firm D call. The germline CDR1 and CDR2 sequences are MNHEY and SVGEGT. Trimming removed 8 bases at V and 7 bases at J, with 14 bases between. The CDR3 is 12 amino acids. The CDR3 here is CASSPDGRTQYF. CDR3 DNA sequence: TGTGCCAGCTCGCCCGATGGCCGGACCCAGTACTTC.

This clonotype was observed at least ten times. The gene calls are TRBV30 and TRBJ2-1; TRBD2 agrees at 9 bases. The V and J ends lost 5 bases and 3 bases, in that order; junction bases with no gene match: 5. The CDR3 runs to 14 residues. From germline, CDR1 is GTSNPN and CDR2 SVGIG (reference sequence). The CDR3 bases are TGTGCCTGGGAGGGACTAGCAGTCTACAATGAGCAGTTCTTC. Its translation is CAWEGLAVYNEQFF.

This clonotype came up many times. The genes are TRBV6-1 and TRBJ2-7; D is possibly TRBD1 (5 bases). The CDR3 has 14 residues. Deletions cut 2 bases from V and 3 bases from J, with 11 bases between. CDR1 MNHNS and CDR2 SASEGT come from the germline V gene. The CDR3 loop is CASSELGQVYEQYF. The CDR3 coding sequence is TGTGCCAGCAGTGAACTGGGGCAGGTCTACGAGCAGTACTTC.

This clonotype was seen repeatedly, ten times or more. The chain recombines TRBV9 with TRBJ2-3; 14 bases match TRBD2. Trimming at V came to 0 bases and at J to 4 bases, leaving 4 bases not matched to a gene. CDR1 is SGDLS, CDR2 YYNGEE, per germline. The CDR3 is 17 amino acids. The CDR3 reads CASSVDGTSGSPDTQYF. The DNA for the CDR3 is TGTGCCAGCAGCGTAGACGGGACTAGCGGGAGTCCAGATACGCAGTATTTT.

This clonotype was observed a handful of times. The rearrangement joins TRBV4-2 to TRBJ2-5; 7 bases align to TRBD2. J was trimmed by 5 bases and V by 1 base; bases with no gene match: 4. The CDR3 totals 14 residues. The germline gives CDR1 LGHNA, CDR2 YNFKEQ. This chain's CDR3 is CASSQGQAGETQYF. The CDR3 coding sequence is TGTGCCAGCAGCCAAGGCCAAGCGGGGGAGACCCAGTACTTC.

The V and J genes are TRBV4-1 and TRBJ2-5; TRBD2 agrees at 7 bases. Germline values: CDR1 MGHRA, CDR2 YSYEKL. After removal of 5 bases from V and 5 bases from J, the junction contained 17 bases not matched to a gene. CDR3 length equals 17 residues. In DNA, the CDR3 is TGCGCCAGCAGCTGGGGGAGGGACCCTCCTGGGAGGGAGACCCAGTACTTC. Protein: CASSWGRDPPGRETQYF.

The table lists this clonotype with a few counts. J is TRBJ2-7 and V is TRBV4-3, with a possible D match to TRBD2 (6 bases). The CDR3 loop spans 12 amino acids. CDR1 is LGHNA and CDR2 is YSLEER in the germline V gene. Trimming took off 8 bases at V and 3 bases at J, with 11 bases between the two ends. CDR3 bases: TGCGCCAGCGCGGGACTCAACTACGAGCAGTACTTC. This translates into CASAGLNYEQYF.